This T cell receptor beta chain was observed in a study of T cell responses to AZD1222 COVID-19 vaccine. On this clone itself: Its antigen is unknown.

General study findings and limits: Donors skewed white British and female; clonal diversity was possibly underestimated.

There are 14 residues in the CDR3. The ends were cut back, 6 bases at V and 6 bases at J, with 14 bases in the middle. Germline CDR1 MDHEN, CDR2 SYDVKM. Using immunoSEQ multiplex PCR, the repertoire was profiled, and TCRdb retains in-frame clones only, with some absent. The table includes some 190,000 clones, just over 85% detected once. The J gene is TRBJ2-2, the V gene TRBV28; D ambiguous. The source is an adult in good health. The sequenced sample was peripheral blood, obtained on day 0 of AZD1222 vaccination. CDR3 in DNA: TGTGCCAGCAGACCCAACAAAAACGCCGGGGAGCTGTTTTTT. It specifies CASRPNKNAGELFF.